The 28 T cell receptor beta chains below were found in one sample sequenced in a study of T cell clonality in common variable immunodeficiency. Sequencing used immunoSEQ multiplex PCR; TCRdb keeps in-frame clones, though not all of them. The sample lists approximately 42,000 clones, none appearing once, the ten largest making up roughly 1.4%. The sequenced sample was peripheral blood mononuclear cells. The origin of the receptors is a person aged 18 to 70 in good health.

There are many counts of this clone. The read gets to within 3 residues of the CDR3 end, and the germline J gene fills in the rest. The V call is TRBV5-1, the J call TRBJ2-1, with D hard to call. V lost 0 bases and J lost 9, with 7 bases in between. This CDR3 contains 12 residues. Germline V CDR1 and CDR2: SGHRS, YFSETQ. Incomplete CDR3 DNA: TGCGCCAGCAGCTTGGCCGGTGGTGAG. Translation: CASSLAGGE. The complete CDR3 sequence is CASSLAGGEQFF.

This clone has a count of ten or more. The read ends 3 residues before the CDR3 terminus; that terminus is restored from the germline J gene. J is TRBJ1-1 and V is TRBV19; D ambiguous. CDR1 and CDR2 from the germline V gene are LNHDA and SQIVND (reference sequence). V gave up 6 bases and J gave up 2 bases, with 7 bases separating them. There are 12 residues in the CDR3. CDR3 bases read: TGTGCCAGTAGCCTTTTAAACACTGAA. Translating it yields CASSLLNTE. The entire CDR3 reads CASSLLNTEAFF.

This clone was found many times. The read comes to an end 3 residues before the CDR3 does, leaving the germline J gene to fill in the end. The chain links TRBV7-2 to TRBJ1-5, with 7 bases matching TRBD1. CDR3 size: 13 residues. The V gene's germline CDR1 is SGHTA and CDR2 FQGNSA. Trimming cost V 6 bases and J 7 bases; bases outside gene matches: 6. The CDR3 is CASSLRGEQPQHF. The DNA read from the CDR3 is TGTGCCAGCAGTCTCAGGGGGGAGCAGCCC. Full variable domain (missing parts from reference TRBV7-2 and TRBJ1-5): GAGVSQSPSNKVTEKGKDVELRCDPISGHTALYWYRQSLGQGLEFLIYFQGNSAPDKSGLPSDRFSAERTGGSVSTLTIQRTQQEDSAVYLCASSLRGEQPQHFGDGTRLSIL.

This clone was detected many times. The CDR3 goes on 3 residues after the read ends, and that part is filled in from the germline J gene. The chain combines TRBV5-1 with TRBJ2-5; tentative D call: TRBD2 (5 bases). Germline CDR1 SGHRS, CDR2 YFSETQ. The CDR3 spans 13 residues. Trimming cost V 7 bases and J 3 bases, with 13 bases left between them. CDR3 protein: CASQSGPKETQYF. CDR3 DNA, as far as it was read: TGCGCCAGCCAGAGCGGTCCGAAAGAGACC.

This clone was picked up many times. The read is 3 residues too short to cover the CDR3 end, so that end is filled in from the germline J gene. The genes are TRBV2 and TRBJ2-5; the match to TRBD2 covers 7 bases. The V segment lost 5 bases and the J segment 5 bases; nucleotides outside the gene matches: 8. The CDR3 has 14 amino acids. Germline V gene sequence: CDR1 SNHLY, CDR2 FYNNEI. The CDR3 loop reads CASSLTSPLETQYF. CDR3 DNA, as far as it was read: TGTGCCAGCAGTCTGACTAGCCCGCTGGAGACC.

This clone was seen repeatedly, ten times or more. Sequencing ends 3 residues short of the CDR3 end; the germline J gene provides the rest. The chain combines TRBV20-1 with TRBJ1-1; D gene ambiguous. V was pared by 3 bases and J by 1 base, with 9 bases between. The germline V gene has CDR1 DFQATT and CDR2 SNEGSKA (reference sequence). The CDR3 loop spans 13 amino acids. The CDR3 DNA, read in part, is TGCAGTGCTAGGTTGTTACAGAACACTGAA. It specifies CSARLLQNTE. From start to end, the CDR3 is CSARLLQNTEAFF.

Points on this clone: From the germline J gene comes the end of the CDR3, since the read stops 3 residues before it. The gene calls are TRBV19 and TRBJ1-4, with 9 nucleotides matching TRBD1. Germline V CDR1 and CDR2: LNHDA, SQIVND (reference sequence). The CDR3 runs to 14 residues. V shed 5 bases, J shed 6 bases, and the junction held 4 bases outside the gene matches. The sequenced part of the CDR3 DNA is TGTGCCAGTAGTCCGGGACAGGGATATGAAAAA. Protein: CASSPGQGYEK. The entire CDR3 reads CASSPGQGYEKLFF. Looking up the rest from reference TRBV19 and TRBJ1-4 gives the full variable domain: DGGITQSPKYLFRKEGQNVTLSCEQNLNHDAMYWYRQDPGQGLRLIYYSQIVNDFQKGDIAEGYSVSREKKESFPLTVTSAQKNPTAFYLCASSPGQGYEKLFFGSGTQLSVL.

This clone was seen repeatedly, ten times or more. The read gets to within 3 residues of the CDR3 end, and the germline J gene fills in the rest. This sequence joins TRBV7-3 and TRBJ2-1; 9 bases align to TRBD2. V lost 4 bases and J lost 6; bases outside the gene matches: 13. CDR3 length equals 17 residues. Germline V gene sequence: CDR1 SGHTA, CDR2 FQGTGA. CDR3 loop: CASSSSSLAGVSNEQFF. The sequenced part of the CDR3 DNA is TGTGCCAGCAGCTCAAGTAGCTTAGCGGGAGTAAGCAATGAG.

At least ten counts were recorded for this clone. Read coverage stops 3 residues before the CDR3 terminus; the germline J gene supplies the remainder. V usage is TRBV7-9 and J usage is TRBJ2-7; 12 bases are shared with TRBD2. V was pared by 5 bases and J by 1 base, with 3 bases of the junction left unmatched. The CDR3 length is 15 residues. The V gene's germline CDR1 is SEHNR and CDR2 FQNEAQ (reference sequence). CDR3 sequence reads: CASSLGLAGSYEQYF. The sequenced part of the CDR3 DNA is TGTGCCAGCAGCCTCGGACTAGCGGGATCCTACGAG.

This clone was observed at least ten times. The read falls 3 residues short of the CDR3 end, and the missing part is taken from the germline J gene. The V and J genes are TRBV20-1 and TRBJ1-5; 7 bases align to TRBD1. This CDR3 has 14 amino acids. Germline V gives CDR1 DFQATT, CDR2 SNEGSKA (reference sequence). J was trimmed by 5 bases and V by 6 bases; bases with no gene match: 10. The part of the CDR3 DNA that was read is TGCAGTGCGCAGGGGGACAGCAATCATCAGCCC. Protein: CSAQGDSNHQP. The whole CDR3 is CSAQGDSNHQPQHF.

At least ten counts were recorded for this clone. The read is 3 residues too short to cover the CDR3 end, so that end is filled in from the germline J gene. The V and J genes are TRBV7-9 and TRBJ2-2, with 8 bases fitting TRBD1. The junction had 4 bases not matched to a gene; V was cut back by 3 bases and J by 4 bases. This CDR3 spans 15 amino acids. The germline gives CDR1 SEHNR, CDR2 FQNEAQ (reference sequence). CDR3 sequence: CASSFGTGATGELFF. CDR3 DNA (partial): TGTGCCAGCAGCTTCGGGACAGGAGCCACCGGGGAG.

There are many counts of this clone. The read terminates 3 residues ahead of where the CDR3 ends, so the germline J gene completes it. This chain uses TRBV30 with TRBJ1-1, with 8 bases that match TRBD1. CDR3 length equals 13 residues. Trimming removed 2 bases from V and 7 bases from J; junction bases left unmatched: 6. Germline CDR1 GTSNPN, CDR2 SVGIG (reference sequence). CDR3: CAWSPGQGREAFF. The part of the CDR3 DNA that was read is TGTGCCTGGAGTCCCGGACAGGGCCGTGAA.

This clone came up many times. The read halts 3 residues ahead of the CDR3 end, with the missing end drawn from the germline J gene. The genes are TRBV30 and TRBJ2-7, with D perhaps TRBD1 (5 bases). V lost 0 bases and J 2 bases, leaving 8 bases between the germline ends. Germline CDR1 is GTSNPN and CDR2 is SVGIG (reference sequence). The CDR3 totals 13 residues. CDR3 loop: CAWSVDRPYEQYF. The covered CDR3 bases are TGTGCCTGGAGTGTAGACAGACCCTACGAG.

This clone was recorded many times. The read terminates 3 residues before the CDR3 end, so the remaining end is supplied by the germline J gene. The chain joins TRBV29-1 to TRBJ2-3; the D is unclear. The CDR3 loop spans 13 amino acids. CDR1 and CDR2 (germline): SQVTM, ANQGSEA. V gave up 5 bases and J gave up 3 bases, with 12 bases separating them. The CDR3 is CSVPRPGTDTQYF. The CDR3 DNA, read in part, is TGCAGCGTTCCCCGCCCAGGTACAGATACG.

This clone was counted ten times or more. With the read ending 3 residues before the CDR3 end, the germline J gene is used to fill in that end. The V call is TRBV6-2 or TRBV6-3, the J call TRBJ2-7; 9 bases are shared with TRBD2. The CDR3 is 14 residues long. The germline CDR1 and CDR2 sequences are MNHEY and SVGEGT. V shed 3 bases and J 6 bases; nucleotides not matched to a gene: 6. The CDR3 sequence is CASSYSSGSSEQYF. CDR3 DNA, as far as it was read: TGTGCCAGCAGTTATAGTAGCGGGAGTTCCGAG.

This clone was observed many times. The read is 3 residues too short to cover the CDR3 end, so that end is filled in from the germline J gene. The rearrangement links TRBV7-9 to TRBJ1-4, with TRBD1 matching over 7 bases. The J segment lost 7 bases and the V segment lost 4 bases, leaving 6 bases of the junction unmatched. The length of the CDR3 is 14 residues. Germline V gene sequence: CDR1 SEHNR, CDR2 FQNEAQ (reference sequence). Here the CDR3 reads CASSSTGIGEKLFF. The sequenced part of the CDR3 DNA is TGTGCCAGCAGCTCGACAGGGATCGGTGAAAAA.

This clone was seen ten or more times. The CDR3 loop reads CASSDAQGVTETQYF. The sequenced part of the CDR3 DNA is TGTGCCAGCAGTGACGCGCAGGGCGTGACCGAGACC. The gene calls are TRBV2 and TRBJ2-5; TRBD1 is a possible D gene (5 bases). The sequenced fragment ends 3 residues before the CDR3 boundary, so the rest is inferred from the germline J gene. Trimming took 3 bases from V and 5 from J, leaving 16 bases between them. CDR1 and CDR2 (germline): SNHLY, FYNNEI. The CDR3 is 15 residues long.

This clone was recorded many times. The missing CDR3 end, 3 residues past where the read stops, is filled in from the germline J gene. The J gene is TRBJ1-2, the V gene TRBV20-1; D is uncertain. The V and J ends lost 0 bases and 6 bases respectively, with 11 bases between them. Per germline, CDR1 DFQATT and CDR2 SNEGSKA (reference sequence). This CDR3 is built from 13 residues. The sequenced CDR3 bases are TGCAGTGCTAGAGATTCGGGGAGGAATGGC. It encodes CSARDSGRNG. The CDR3 in its entirety is CSARDSGRNGYTF.

This clone was found many times. The CDR3 goes on 3 residues after the read ends, and that part is filled in from the germline J gene. The chain uses TRBV20-1 and TRBJ1-6; TRBD1 is a possible D gene (6 bases). Trimming took 3 bases from V and 9 from J, leaving 15 bases between them. Germline loops: CDR1 DFQATT, CDR2 SNEGSKA (reference sequence). The length of the CDR3 is 14 residues. Partial CDR3 DNA: TGCAGTGCTAGGAGGGGGGGACTGGGTTCACCC. Protein: CSARRGGLGSP. The complete CDR3 reads CSARRGGLGSPLHF.

This clone was seen a handful of times. The read halts 3 residues ahead of the CDR3 end, with the missing end drawn from the germline J gene. V is TRBV6-1 and J is TRBJ1-2; 8 bases map to TRBD1. Germline V gene sequence: CDR1 MNHNS, CDR2 SASEGT. This CDR3 has 15 amino acids. The junction had 8 bases not matched to a gene; V was cut back by 1 base and J by 7 bases. CDR3 residues: CASSEVLAGGGGYTF. CDR3 DNA (partial): TGTGCCAGCAGTGAAGTCCTAGCAGGGGGCGGTGGC.

The table lists this clone with many counts. The sequence runs out 3 residues before the end of the CDR3; the remainder is reconstructed from the germline J gene. The V and J genes are TRBV20-1 and TRBJ2-1; 8 nucleotides align to TRBD1. Germline V gene lookup returns CDR1 DFQATT and CDR2 SNEGSKA (reference sequence). The V and J ends lost 6 bases and 0 bases, in that order; junction bases with no gene match: 4. The CDR3 has 14 residues. CDR3: CSAMDRDSYNEQFF. Partial CDR3 DNA: TGCAGTGCCATGGACAGGGACTCCTACAATGAG.

This clone appeared many times. The CDR3 end lies 3 residues beyond the end of the read and is filled in from the germline J gene. The V and J genes are TRBV2 and TRBJ2-7; the match to TRBD2 covers 7 bases. The CDR3 extends over 14 amino acids. With V trimmed by 4 bases and J by 6 bases, 9 bases remained unmatched. From germline, CDR1 is SNHLY and CDR2 FYNNEI. The covered CDR3 bases are TGTGCCAGCAGTGGTAGAAGCGGGGCGGGCGAG. This gives the protein CASSGRSGAGE. The CDR3 in its entirety is CASSGRSGAGEQYF.

This clone has a count of ten or more. Read data end 3 residues before the CDR3 end; the end is taken from the germline J gene. The rearrangement links TRBV20-1 to TRBJ2-7, with D tentatively TRBD1 (6 bases). Germline loops: CDR1 DFQATT, CDR2 SNEGSKA (reference sequence). The CDR3 loop spans 13 amino acids. Trimming left V 8 bases short and J 4 bases short, with 18 bases between. The covered CDR3 bases are TGCAGTACCGTAAGGGACAATGGATACGAG. Protein product: CSTVRDNGYE. The whole CDR3 is CSTVRDNGYEQYF.

This clone came up many times. The CDR3 end falls 3 residues outside the read, so it is completed with the germline J gene. The chain recombines TRBV7-9 with TRBJ1-2; 7 bases are a match to TRBD1. The J segment lost 5 bases and the V segment lost 3 bases, leaving 3 bases of the junction unmatched. The CDR3 contains 13 residues. CDR1 is SEHNR and CDR2 is FQNEAQ in the germline V gene (reference sequence). This CDR3 is CASSLGGQYGYTF. The CDR3 DNA, read in part, is TGTGCCAGCAGCTTGGGGGGACAGTATGGC.

This clone was seen repeatedly, ten times or more. Coverage ceases 3 residues before the CDR3 finishes, and the germline J gene fills in the end. The genes are TRBV28 and TRBJ2-7; 8 bases are shared with TRBD1. The CDR3 has 14 amino acids. The V segment lost 6 bases and the J segment 5 bases; nucleotides outside the gene matches: 9. Germline assignment: CDR1 MDHEN and CDR2 SYDVKM. The CDR3 protein is CASSLRARGHEQYF. The DNA read from the CDR3 is TGTGCCAGCAGCCTAAGGGCCAGGGGGCACGAG. The full variable domain, completed using reference TRBV28 and TRBJ2-7, is DVKVTQSSRYLVKRTGEKVFLECVQDMDHENMFWYRQDPGLGLRLIYFSYDVKMKEKGDIPEGYSVSREKKERFSLILESASTNQTSMYLCASSLRARGHEQYFGPGTRLTVT.

This clone has at least ten counts. The CDR3 end lies 3 residues beyond the end of the read and is filled in from the germline J gene. The rearrangement joins TRBV6-1 to TRBJ2-2, with TRBD1 identical over 7 bases. From germline, CDR1 is MNHNS and CDR2 SASEGT. This CDR3 is 16 amino acids long. The sequenced part of the CDR3 DNA is TGTGCCAGCAGTGAGAAAAATACAGGGGATTGGGAAAAG. It encodes CASSEKNTGDWEK. The complete CDR3 sequence is CASSEKNTGDWEKLFF.

This clone was recorded at least ten times. CDR3 region: CASSLLEGRPSTGELFF. Incomplete CDR3 DNA: TGCGCCAGCAGCTTGTTGGAGGGGCGGCCTAGCACCGGGGAG. J is TRBJ2-2 and V is TRBV5-1, with TRBD2 as a possible D gene (6 bases). Read sequence stops 3 residues before the CDR3 end, and the germline J gene provides the missing end. This CDR3 is built from 17 residues. Germline CDR1 and CDR2: SGHRS and YFSETQ. Trimming took off 1 base at V and 4 bases at J, with 17 bases between the two ends.

This clone was picked up many times. The read terminates 3 residues ahead of where the CDR3 ends, so the germline J gene completes it. V and J are TRBV20-1 and TRBJ2-5; D may be TRBD2 (6 bases). Germline values: CDR1 DFQATT, CDR2 SNEGSKA (reference sequence). The ends were cut back, 6 bases at V and 1 base at J, with 9 bases in the middle. The CDR3 sequence is 12 residues long. The CDR3 DNA, read in part, is TGCAGTGCAATAGCGGCCCAAGAGACC. It yields the protein CSAIAAQET. In full, the CDR3 reads CSAIAAQETQYF.